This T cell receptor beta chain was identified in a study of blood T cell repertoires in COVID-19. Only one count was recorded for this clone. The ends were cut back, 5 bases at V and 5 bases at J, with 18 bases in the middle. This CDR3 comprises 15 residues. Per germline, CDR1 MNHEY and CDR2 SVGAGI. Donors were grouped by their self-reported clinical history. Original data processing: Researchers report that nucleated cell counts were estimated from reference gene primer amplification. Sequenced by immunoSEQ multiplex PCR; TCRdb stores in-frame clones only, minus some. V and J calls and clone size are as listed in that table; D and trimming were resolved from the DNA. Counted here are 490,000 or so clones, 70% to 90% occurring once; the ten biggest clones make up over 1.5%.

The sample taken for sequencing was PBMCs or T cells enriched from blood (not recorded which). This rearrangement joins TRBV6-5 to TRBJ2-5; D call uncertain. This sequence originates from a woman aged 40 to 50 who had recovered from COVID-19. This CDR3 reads CASSPSGSAWETQYF. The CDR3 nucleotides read TGTGCCAGCAGTCCCTCCGGCAGCGCGTGGGAGACCCAGTACTTC.